This T cell receptor beta chain is drawn from a study of cytomegalovirus exposure and HLA in healthy donors. V dropped 0 bases and J dropped 8 bases, with 7 bases sitting between them. Germline loops: CDR1 MNHEY, CDR2 SMNVEV (reference sequence). The CDR3 spans 12 residues. Researchers ran the PCR with 60 Vbeta and 13 Jbeta primers. TCRdb's copy holds only in-frame clones and misses some; the assay was immunoSEQ multiplex PCR. The sample has some 150,000 clones, around 85% seen once. This TCR was sampled from a young woman in good health and CMV-seronegative. The sequenced sample consisted of PBMCs. The chain has TRBV27 and TRBJ1-2; D is perhaps TRBD1 (6 bases). The CDR3 spells CASSLSGHGYTF. CDR3 DNA: TGTGCCAGCAGTTTATCGGGACACGGCTACACCTTC.